This T cell receptor beta chain was captured by sequencing in a study of STAT5B mutations in CD4+ large granular lymphocyte leukemia. Study conclusions and caveats: Main leukemic clonotypes were patient-specific, but 20% to 25% appeared at low frequency elsewhere. Without putative leukemic clones, patient CD4-sorted repertoires remained more clonal than healthy CD4+ repertoires. 8/27 top patient clones versus 2/35 control clones were TRBV06-family.

Worth noting for this clone: Its antigen is unidentified.

The CDR3 has 12 residues. Germline-derived CDR1 and CDR2 are SGHTA and FQGNSA. The V end lost 5 bases, the J end lost 3 bases, and 6 bases lay between the germline ends. Controls came from buffy coats of healthy blood donors. The method was immunoSEQ multiplex PCR; TCRdb's version includes in-frame clones alone and lacks a portion of them. The table records tens of thousands of clones, roughly 80% of them present only once. The clonotype comes from a human donor in good health. The rearrangement joins TRBV7-2 to TRBJ2-3; D call uncertain. The specimen was CD4+ T cells from blood buffy coats. The CDR3 is CASSLYTDTQYF. CDR3 bases: TGTGCCAGCAGCCTATATACAGATACGCAGTATTTT.